Following are 9 T cell receptor beta chains from one sample sequenced in a study of T cell changes during pregnancy in multiple sclerosis (dated by TCRdb to between 2019 and 2020). Library preparation employed the immunoSEQ multiplex PCR assay. Held by TCRdb, this immuneACCESS table contains in-frame sequences only and omits some clones. Under half of the omission traces to an unresolved V gene where checked; the cause of the rest is unknown. In all, the sample holds 50,000 to 70,000 clones, and 91% of those were seen once. About 2.2% of the sample is held by the ten biggest clonotypes. The sample in question was peripheral blood, obtained in the third trimester of pregnancy. The source is a female donor in good health, enrolled as a control in a pregnancy study.

This clone was observed a handful of times. The rearrangement links TRBV29-1 to TRBJ2-2; D remains ambiguous. The CDR3 has 11 residues. From germline, CDR1 is SQVTM and CDR2 ANQGSEA. V gave up 4 bases and J gave up 4 bases, with 4 bases separating them. The CDR3 bases are TGCAGCGTTGCGGGCACCGGGGAGCTGTTTTTT. The encoded protein is CSVAGTGELFF.

J is TRBJ1-2 and V is TRBV28; 10 nucleotides agree with TRBD1. V was clipped by 5 bases and J by 6 bases; unmatched bases: 9. The CDR3 runs to 15 residues. Germline V gene lookup returns CDR1 MDHEN and CDR2 SYDVKM. The CDR3 region has the DNA TGTGCCAGCAGTCTCCCGGGACAGGGGAGGAATGGCTACACCTTC. It codes for CASSLPGQGRNGYTF.

The chain carries TRBV7-2 and TRBJ1-6; D not certain. The CDR3 runs to 16 residues. Trimming left V 4 bases short and J 0 bases short, with 10 bases between. Germline V gene lookup returns CDR1 SGHTA and CDR2 FQGNSA. The CDR3 region has the DNA TGTGCCAGCAGCTCCCCCCCGAGCTCCTATAATTCACCCCTCCACTTT. The encoded protein is CASSSPPSSYNSPLHF.

The V call is TRBV30, the J call TRBJ1-5, with unresolved D. From germline, CDR1 is GTSNPN and CDR2 SVGIG (reference sequence). CDR3 length: 14 residues. Trimming took off 0 bases at V and 2 bases at J, with 8 bases between the two ends. CDR3 amino acids: CAWSVEAGNQPQHF. The CDR3, as DNA: TGTGCCTGGAGTGTGGAGGCCGGCAATCAGCCCCAGCATTTT.

The V and J genes are TRBV19 and TRBJ2-5, with 9 bases aligning to TRBD2. J lost 5 bases, V lost 7 bases, and 5 bases had no gene match. Germline loops: CDR1 LNHDA, CDR2 SQIVND (reference sequence). The CDR3 has 13 residues. CDR3 DNA sequence: TGTGCCAGTACCGCGGGGGGGCCCGAGACCCAGTACTTC. The encoded protein is CASTAGGPETQYF. Together with reference TRBV19 and TRBJ2-5, the CDR3 gives the full variable domain: DGGITQSPKYLFRKEGQNVTLSCEQNLNHDAMYWYRQDPGQGLRLIYYSQIVNDFQKGDIAEGYSVSREKKESFPLTVTSAQKNPTAFYLCASTAGGPETQYFGPGTRLLVL.

J is TRBJ2-6 and V is TRBV7-9; no reliable D call. The V gene lost 3 bases and the J gene lost 0 bases, with 9 bases spanning the gap. Germline V gene data show CDR1 as SEHNR and CDR2 as FQNEAQ (reference sequence). This CDR3 has 16 residues. CDR3: CASSFLQSSGANVLTF. In nucleotides, the CDR3 is TGTGCCAGCAGCTTCCTACAGAGCTCTGGGGCCAACGTCCTGACTTTC.

This clone was detected only a few times. The chain combines TRBV13 with TRBJ2-1, with D possibly matching TRBD2 (5 bases). The CDR3 consists of 13 residues. Germline CDR1 reads PRHDT; CDR2 reads FYEKMQ (reference sequence). Trimming shortened V by 5 bases and J by 8 bases, and 13 bases separated the two germline ends. CDR3 residues: CASSHRSGDEQFF. CDR3 DNA: TGTGCCAGCAGCCACCGGAGCGGCGATGAGCAGTTCTTC.

The chain is built from TRBV4-1 and TRBJ2-3; 7 bases align to TRBD2. Unmatched junction bases numbered 9, after V lost 6 bases and J lost 0 bases. The CDR3 covers 16 residues. Germline CDR1 and CDR2: MGHRA and YSYEKL. The CDR3 reads CASRRNPSGSTDTQYF. The CDR3 DNA reads as TGCGCCAGCAGACGGAACCCTAGCGGTAGCACAGATACGCAGTATTTT.

This rearrangement joins TRBV7-9 to TRBJ2-5; D perhaps matches TRBD1 (5 bases). The CDR3 has 17 amino acids. Trimming left V 4 bases short and J 4 bases short, with 22 bases between. The germline V gene encodes CDR1 SEHNR and CDR2 FQNEAQ (reference sequence). CDR3 residues: CASSSPSDSARRETQYF. CDR3 coding DNA: TGTGCCAGCAGCTCCCCCTCAGACAGCGCCCGGCGAGAGACCCAGTACTTC.